Below are 9 T cell receptor beta chains sequenced from a single sample in a study of monozygotic twins with inflammatory bowel disease. TCRdb reprocessed the 5' RACE reads, with one entry per CDR3 protein and no DNA. This sample's clone table lists about 110,000 distinct CDR3 sequences. Sequencing was carried out using blood. The source of these receptors is a human donor with ulcerative colitis or Crohn's disease, or a healthy co-twin of an affected twin (not recorded which).

This chain links TRBV19 with TRBJ1-5; with no DNA, the TCRdb D assignment of TRBD1 cannot be verified. The CDR3 is made up of 18 amino acids. The V gene's germline CDR1 is LNHDA and CDR2 SQIVND (reference sequence). The CDR3 here is CASIGGGTGDLSNQPQHF. Based on the CDR3 plus reference TRBV19 and TRBJ1-5, the full variable domain is DGGITQSPKYLFRKEGQNVTLSCEQNLNHDAMYWYRQDPGQGLRLIYYSQIVNDFQKGDIAEGYSVSREKKESFPLTVTSAQKNPTAFYLCASIGGGTGDLSNQPQHFGDGTRLSIL.

This chain connects TRBV4-1 to TRBJ2-2; without DNA, the TCRdb call of TRBD1 cannot be checked. Germline CDR1 reads MGHRA; CDR2 reads YSYEKL. The CDR3 is 16 amino acids. The CDR3 reads CASSLMGGMDTGELFF.

The CDR3 loop is CASSPRPGGIGYTF. The V and J genes are TRBV7-2 and TRBJ1-2; absent DNA, TCRdb's TRBD1 call cannot be checked. Germline CDR1 is SGHTA and CDR2 is FQGNSA. The length of the CDR3 is 14 residues.

The chain links TRBV12-3 or TRBV12-4 to TRBJ1-1. The CDR3 totals 14 residues. The CDR3 region is CASSSLVQNTEAFF.

The chain uses TRBV5-1 and TRBJ2-3; TCRdb proposes TRBD2, but this gene call is untestable without DNA. This CDR3 has 14 amino acids. CDR1 and CDR2 from the germline V gene are SGHRS and YFSETQ. CDR3 sequence reads: CASSWGLHTDTQYF.

The genes are TRBV9 and TRBJ2-7; with no DNA, the TCRdb D assignment of TRBD1 cannot be verified. Germline loops: CDR1 SGDLS, CDR2 YYNGEE. The CDR3 runs 16 residues. CDR3 in amino acids: CASSVEDGVSSYEQYF.

V and J are TRBV12-3 or TRBV12-4 and TRBJ2-1. There are 12 residues in the CDR3. The CDR3 loop is CASSRNYNEQFF.

V is TRBV29-1 and J is TRBJ2-1; TCRdb's assignment of TRBD2 cannot be checked, as there is no DNA. The CDR3 extends over 16 amino acids. CDR1 is SQVTM and CDR2 is ANQGSEA in the germline V gene. CDR3 in amino acids: CSVEWARGRAGNEQFF.

J is TRBJ2-1 and V is TRBV5-4; TCRdb returns TRBD2, unconfirmable since there is no DNA. The CDR3 totals 16 residues. Germline V lookup: CDR1 SGHNT, CDR2 YYREEE (reference sequence). Here the CDR3 reads CASSPWDLSSYNEQFF.